These 23 T cell receptor beta chains came from one sample sequenced in a study of blood T cell repertoires in COVID-19. Profiled with immunoSEQ multiplex PCR; TCRdb holds only in-frame clones, not every one. Of some 150,000 clones listed, roughly 88% are singletons. Sequencing was carried out using peripheral blood. The receptor set was obtained from a woman aged 60 to 75 with COVID-19, enrolled during active disease.

The rearrangement links TRBV6-5 to TRBJ1-1; TRBD1 matches at 7 bases. CDR1 is MNHEY and CDR2 is SVGAGI in the germline V gene. Unmatched junction bases numbered 8, after V lost 10 bases and J lost 3 bases. CDR3 length: 13 amino acids. CDR3: CATKATGYTEAFF. The CDR3 DNA sequence: TGTGCCACCAAAGCGACAGGGTACACTGAAGCTTTCTTT.

Written as DNA, the CDR3 is TGTGCCAGCACCCGACAGAATTCACCCCTCCACTTT. It is translated as CASTRQNSPLHF. The rearrangement uses TRBV12-3 or TRBV12-4 and TRBJ1-6; D is possibly TRBD1 (5 bases). Trimming took off 7 bases at V and 7 bases at J, with 8 bases between the two ends. CDR3 length: 12 amino acids.

This clone was seen a single time. This chain joins TRBV7-2 and TRBJ2-1, with D perhaps matching TRBD2 (6 bases). The CDR3 is made up of 14 amino acids. The V gene lost 0 bases and the J gene lost 7 bases, with 10 bases spanning the gap. Germline CDR1 is SGHTA and CDR2 is FQGNSA. The DNA for the CDR3 is TGTGCCAGCAGCTTAGCCGGGACTCGGAATGAGCAGTTCTTC. This translates into CASSLAGTRNEQFF.

The V gene is TRBV7-8, the J gene TRBJ1-1; D call uncertain. Germline assignment: CDR1 SGHVS and CDR2 FQNEAQ. This CDR3 is built from 13 residues. V lost 3 bases to trimming and J lost 1 base, with 6 bases between them. DNA for the CDR3: TGTGCCAGCAGCTTTCCGGGGAACACTGAAGCTTTCTTT. Translated, it gives CASSFPGNTEAFF.

The chain recombines TRBV5-5 with TRBJ1-6; 7 positions agree with TRBD1. The germline CDR1 and CDR2 sequences are SGHKS and YYEKEE (reference sequence). J lost 10 bases, V lost 1 base, and 5 bases had no gene match. The CDR3 runs 14 residues. The CDR3 protein is CASSLTGEASPLHF. The CDR3 DNA reads as TGTGCCAGCAGCTTGACAGGGGAAGCGTCACCCCTCCACTTT.

The chain combines TRBV12-3 or TRBV12-4 with TRBJ1-5, with D possibly TRBD1 on 6 matching bases. V lost 4 bases and J 4 bases, leaving 8 bases between the germline ends. The CDR3 has 13 residues. The DNA of the CDR3 is TGTGCCAGCAGTTCGACAGGTAATCAGCCCCAGCATTTT. The encoded protein is CASSSTGNQPQHF.

This clone has only one observation. The genes are TRBV7-9 and TRBJ1-3; 9 bases match TRBD1. The CDR3 contains 19 residues. Germline assignment: CDR1 SEHNR and CDR2 FQNEAQ (reference sequence). V trimming: 3 bases; J trimming: 2 bases; junction bases outside the gene matches: 14. CDR3 nucleotides: TGTGCCAGCAGCTTCGGGACAGGGTTCTTGGGTAGGGCTGGAAACACCATATATTTT. As protein: CASSFGTGFLGRAGNTIYF.

V usage is TRBV2 and J usage is TRBJ2-2, with D hard to call. This CDR3 has 12 amino acids. Germline CDR1 is SNHLY and CDR2 is FYNNEI. The V end was cut by 7 bases, the J end by 0 bases, with 3 bases between. The CDR3 DNA reads TGTGCCAGCACGGCGAACACCGGGGAGCTGTTTTTT. It specifies CASTANTGELFF.

The rearrangement joins TRBV6-2 or TRBV6-3 to TRBJ2-5; 11 positions match TRBD2. The CDR3 sequence is 16 residues long. J lost 4 bases, V lost 2 bases, and 6 bases had no gene match. Germline values: CDR1 MNHEY, CDR2 SVGEGT. The CDR3 DNA follows: TGTGCCAGCAGTTACACCGGGACTAGCGGAGGAGAGACCCAGTACTTC. It is translated as CASSYTGTSGGETQYF.

This clone was counted only a few times. One end of the junction varies from germline; a read error may be responsible. CDR3: CASSTSPDRTSDEQYF. CDR3 coding DNA: TGCGCCAGCAGCACGTCCCCTGACAGAACCTCCGACGAGCAGTACTTC. The rearrangement links TRBV5-1 to TRBJ2-7; tentative D call: TRBD1 (5 bases). Germline V gene lookup returns CDR1 SGHRS and CDR2 YFSETQ. The CDR3 totals 16 residues.

CDR3 loop: CASSLGPSGEYNEQFF. CDR3 DNA: TGCGCCAGCAGCTTGGGGCCTAGCGGGGAATACAATGAGCAGTTCTTC. The chain recombines TRBV5-1 with TRBJ2-1; 9 nucleotides line up with TRBD2. V gave up 0 bases and J gave up 4 bases; unmatched junction bases: 5. Per the germline V gene, CDR1 is SGHRS and CDR2 is YFSETQ. The CDR3 covers 16 residues.

CDR3 sequence (DNA): TGCGCCAGCAGCTTGGAGTTAGAAACTACGAAGCAGTACTTC. This codes for CASSLELETTKQYF. The chain recombines TRBV5-1 with TRBJ2-7, with D unclear. The CDR3 covers 14 residues. Per germline, CDR1 SGHRS and CDR2 YFSETQ. Trimming took 0 bases from V and 8 from J, leaving 15 bases between them. The full variable domain, in which reference TRBV5-1 and TRBJ2-7 provide the parts outside the CDR3, is KAGVTQTPRYLIKTRGQQVTLSCSPISGHRSVSWYQQTPGQGLQFLFEYFSETQRNKGNFPGRFSGRQFSNSRSEMNVSTLELGDSALYLCASSLELETTKQYFGPGTRLTVT.

This sequence joins TRBV15 and TRBJ1-2; TRBD1 agrees at 9 bases. CDR1 LNHNV and CDR2 YYDKDF come from the germline V gene (reference sequence). With 0 bases clipped from V and 4 bases from J, the junction kept 9 bases outside the gene matches. The CDR3 length is 17 residues. The DNA of the CDR3 is TGTGCCACCAGCAGAGATTTTCGGGGGACAGGGAGCTATGGCTACACCTTC. It yields the protein CATSRDFRGTGSYGYTF.

The rearrangement uses TRBV18 and TRBJ2-4; TRBD2 agrees at 7 bases. With 0 bases clipped from V and 0 bases from J, the junction kept 5 bases outside the gene matches. The CDR3 is 17 amino acids. CDR1 is KGHSH, CDR2 LQKENI, per germline. CDR3 sequence: CASSPPGGALAKNIQYF. CDR3 bases: TGTGCCAGCTCACCACCGGGAGGGGCACTAGCCAAAAACATTCAGTACTTC.

The chain combines TRBV6-5 with TRBJ2-2, with TRBD1 identical over 7 bases. J was trimmed by 3 bases and V by 6 bases; bases with no gene match: 7. Germline CDR1 reads MNHEY; CDR2 reads SVGAGI. The CDR3 loop spans 15 amino acids. DNA of the CDR3: TGTGCCAGCAGGGACAGGTCGTGGGACACCGGGGAGCTGTTTTTT. Residues: CASRDRSWDTGELFF.

This clone ranks as medium-sized (0.01 to 0.1%). The junction departs from the called germline gene at one end, perhaps through a read error. The chain's CDR3 is CASSENLGRGHF. CDR3 DNA: TGTGCCAGCAGTGAAAATTTAGGAAGGGGTCACTTC. The chain couples TRBV6-1 to TRBJ2-7; weak D call: TRBD1 (5 bases). Germline V CDR1 and CDR2: MNHNS, SASEGT. CDR3 size: 12 residues.

The chain has TRBV3-1 (or the pseudogene TRBV3-2) and TRBJ2-5, with 7 nucleotides matching TRBD2. The CDR3 is 17 residues long. Germline V lookup: CDR1 LGHDT, CDR2 YNNKEL (reference sequence). With 4 bases clipped from V and 2 bases from J, the junction kept 13 bases outside the gene matches. CDR3 in amino acids: CASSPSVRDYIQETQYF. CDR3 coding DNA: TGTGCCAGCAGCCCATCCGTCCGGGACTATATTCAAGAGACCCAGTACTTC.

The CDR3 region is CASSLAGGHSTDTQYF. The CDR3 coding sequence is TGTGCCAGCAGCCTAGCGGGGGGGCATAGCACAGATACGCAGTATTTT. The chain couples TRBV11-2 to TRBJ2-3; 12 nucleotides align to TRBD2. The CDR3 extends over 16 amino acids. The germline V gene has CDR1 SGHAT and CDR2 FQNNGV. J lost 0 bases, V lost 5 bases, and 3 bases had no gene match.

The J gene is TRBJ2-1, the V gene TRBV19; no definite D call. CDR1 is LNHDA, CDR2 SQIVND, per germline (reference sequence). The CDR3 length is 13 residues. Trimming took 3 bases from V and 5 from J, leaving 8 bases between them. CDR3 loop: CASSIMADNEQFF. The CDR3 DNA reads TGTGCCAGTAGTATTATGGCGGACAATGAGCAGTTCTTC.

The chain employs TRBV11-2 and TRBJ2-3; D uncertain. CDR1 and CDR2 from the germline V gene are SGHAT and FQNNGV. V lost 2 bases and J lost 6, with 15 bases in between. The CDR3 loop spans 15 amino acids. DNA for the CDR3: TGTGCCAGCAGCTTAATTTCCTACCAGAGGGATACGCAGTATTTT. Translation gives CASSLISYQRDTQYF. Complete variable domain (other parts from reference TRBV11-2 and TRBJ2-3): EAGVAQSPRYKIIEKRQSVAFWCNPISGHATLYWYQQILGQGPKLLIQFQNNGVVDDSQLPKDRFSAERLKGVDSTLKIQPAKLEDSAVYLCASSLISYQRDTQYFGPGTRLTVL.

V and J are TRBV5-1 and TRBJ2-3, with D perhaps matching TRBD1 (6 bases). Germline CDR1 is SGHRS and CDR2 is YFSETQ. CDR3 length equals 16 residues. Trimming removed 0 bases from V and 0 bases from J, with 11 bases in between. CDR3 amino acids: CASSLGGRGSTDTQYF. The CDR3 DNA reads TGCGCCAGCAGCTTGGGGGGCAGGGGAAGCACAGATACGCAGTATTTT.

This chain joins TRBV3-1 (or the pseudogene TRBV3-2) and TRBJ1-6, with TRBD1 identical over 8 bases. Looked up from germline, CDR1 is LGHDT and CDR2 is YNNKEL (reference sequence). The CDR3 is made up of 14 amino acids. The V and J ends lost 4 bases and 9 bases, in that order; junction bases with no gene match: 5. The CDR3 reads CASSPGTGISPLHF. The CDR3 DNA sequence: TGTGCCAGCAGCCCCGGGACAGGTATTTCACCCCTCCACTTT.

The chain recombines TRBV13 with TRBJ2-1; 8 bases match TRBD2. There are 20 residues in the CDR3. CDR1 PRHDT and CDR2 FYEKMQ come from the germline V gene (reference sequence). After removal of 2 bases from V and 0 bases from J, the junction contained 15 bases not matched to a gene. CDR3 sequence reads: CASSLWLVGGGTSSYNEQFF. The CDR3 DNA is TGTGCCAGCAGCTTATGGCTCGTCGGCGGGGGGACGAGCTCCTACAATGAGCAGTTCTTC.